This T cell receptor (beta chain) is from a study of OX40 agonist ivuxolimab in advanced cancers. This CDR3 comprises 15 residues. The V and J ends lost 4 bases and 3 bases, in that order; junction bases with no gene match: 5. The V gene's germline CDR1 is MDHEN and CDR2 SYDVKM. Only in-frame clones appear in the TCRdb table, and some are missing; sequencing was by immunoSEQ multiplex PCR. This table has tens of thousands of clones, around 84% appearing once. This clonotype was obtained from an adult with an advanced solid tumor such as melanoma, head and neck, liver or kidney cancer. This rearrangement joins TRBV28 to TRBJ1-4, with 7 nucleotides matching TRBD1. The sample here was CD4+ or CD8+ T cells sorted from blood, taken in a trial of the OX40 agonist ivuxolimab. The CDR3: CASSSTGLSNEKLFF. CDR3 nucleotide sequence: TGTGCCAGCAGTTCGACAGGGCTATCTAATGAAAAACTGTTTTTT. Full variable domain (outside the CDR3, taken from reference TRBV28 and TRBJ1-4): DVKVTQSSRYLVKRTGEKVFLECVQDMDHENMFWYRQDPGLGLRLIYFSYDVKMKEKGDIPEGYSVSREKKERFSLILESASTNQTSMYLCASSSTGLSNEKLFFGSGTQLSVL.